Presented here are 4 T cell receptor beta chains from one specimen sequenced in a study of siplizumab effects on memory and regulatory T cells. Method: immunoSEQ multiplex PCR; TCRdb's copy keeps in-frame clones and lacks some. This sample has some 46,000 clones, with about 94% found just once. Sequenced input: CD8+ T cells sorted from blood. The receptor set was obtained from a human donor in good health.

V usage is TRBV5-1 and J usage is TRBJ1-2; TRBD1 matches at 7 bases. The CDR3 is 20 amino acids. After removal of 6 bases from V and 1 base from J, the junction contained 24 bases not matched to a gene. CDR1 and CDR2 from the germline V gene are SGHRS and YFSETQ. The CDR3 nucleotides are TGCGCCAGCAAGGGGGGCATGGATTATTCGGGACAGCCTTATAACTATGGCTACACCTTC. It yields the protein CASKGGMDYSGQPYNYGYTF.

This sequence joins TRBV7-3 and TRBJ2-2; D is unresolved. Trimming removed 3 bases at V and 8 bases at J, with 1 base between. The CDR3 runs 10 residues. CDR1 and CDR2 (germline): SGHTA, FQGTGA. CDR3 amino acids: CASSLGELFF. CDR3 bases: TGTGCCAGCAGCTTGGGGGAGCTGTTTTTT.

The V gene is TRBV15, the J gene TRBJ2-1; no clear D gene. Per germline, CDR1 LNHNV and CDR2 YYDKDF (reference sequence). This CDR3 has 14 amino acids. With 2 bases removed from V and 1 base from J, the gap between germline ends came to 6 bases. The DNA of the CDR3 is TGTGCCACCAGCAGACCCGGTTCCTACAATGAGCAGTTCTTC. Translation: CATSRPGSYNEQFF.

In its sample, this clone was seen once. V and J are TRBV30 and TRBJ1-1; TRBD1 might be the D (5 bases). The length of the CDR3 is 14 residues. V was trimmed by 0 bases and J by 3 bases, leaving 11 bases between them. Germline lookup yields CDR1 GTSNPN and CDR2 SVGIG (reference sequence). CDR3 loop: CAWSVLGGYTEAFF. The CDR3 coding sequence is TGTGCCTGGAGTGTACTTGGGGGGTACACTGAAGCTTTCTTT.